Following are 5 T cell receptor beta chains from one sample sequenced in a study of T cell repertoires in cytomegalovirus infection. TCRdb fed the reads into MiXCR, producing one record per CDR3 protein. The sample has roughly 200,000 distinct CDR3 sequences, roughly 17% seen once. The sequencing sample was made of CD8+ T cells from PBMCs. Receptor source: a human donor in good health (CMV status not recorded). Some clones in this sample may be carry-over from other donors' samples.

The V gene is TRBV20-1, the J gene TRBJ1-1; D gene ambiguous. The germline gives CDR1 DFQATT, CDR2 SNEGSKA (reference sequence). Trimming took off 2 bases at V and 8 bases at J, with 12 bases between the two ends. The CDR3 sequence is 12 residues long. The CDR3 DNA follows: TGCAGTGCTAGAATGCCAGGATCCGAAGCTTTCTTT. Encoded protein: CSARMPGSEAFF.

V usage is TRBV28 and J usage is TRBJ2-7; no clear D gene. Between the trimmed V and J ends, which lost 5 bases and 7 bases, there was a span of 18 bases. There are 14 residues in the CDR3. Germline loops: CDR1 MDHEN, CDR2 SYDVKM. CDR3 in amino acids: CASSPTRLVGEQYF. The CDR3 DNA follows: TGTGCCAGCAGTCCCACCCGGTTGGTCGGGGAGCAGTACTTC. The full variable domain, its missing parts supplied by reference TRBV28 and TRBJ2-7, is DVKVTQSSRYLVKRTGEKVFLECVQDMDHENMFWYRQDPGLGLRLIYFSYDVKMKEKGDIPEGYSVSREKKERFSLILESASTNQTSMYLCASSPTRLVGEQYFGPGTRLTVT.

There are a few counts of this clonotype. CDR3 sequence: CASRTPVEAGSYGYTF. In DNA, the CDR3 is TGTGCCAGTAGGACCCCGGTTGAGGCAGGGAGCTATGGCTACACCTTC. This chain links TRBV19 with TRBJ1-2; TRBD1 might be the D (5 bases). CDR3 length: 16 amino acids. Germline CDR1 is LNHDA and CDR2 is SQIVND (reference sequence). V dropped 6 bases and J dropped 4 bases, with 21 bases sitting between them.

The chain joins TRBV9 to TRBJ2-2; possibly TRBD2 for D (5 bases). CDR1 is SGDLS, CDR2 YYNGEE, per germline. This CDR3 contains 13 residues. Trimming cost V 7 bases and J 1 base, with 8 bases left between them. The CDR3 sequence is CASGEMNTGELFF. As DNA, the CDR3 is TGTGCCAGCGGGGAGATGAACACCGGGGAGCTGTTTTTT.

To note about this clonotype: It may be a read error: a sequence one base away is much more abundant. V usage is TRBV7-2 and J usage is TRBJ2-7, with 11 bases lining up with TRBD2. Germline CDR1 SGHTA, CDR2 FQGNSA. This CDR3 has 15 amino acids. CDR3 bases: TGTGTCAGCAGCTGGGTTAGCGGGGGGGAGCGCGAGCAGTACTTC. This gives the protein CVSSWVSGGEREQYF.